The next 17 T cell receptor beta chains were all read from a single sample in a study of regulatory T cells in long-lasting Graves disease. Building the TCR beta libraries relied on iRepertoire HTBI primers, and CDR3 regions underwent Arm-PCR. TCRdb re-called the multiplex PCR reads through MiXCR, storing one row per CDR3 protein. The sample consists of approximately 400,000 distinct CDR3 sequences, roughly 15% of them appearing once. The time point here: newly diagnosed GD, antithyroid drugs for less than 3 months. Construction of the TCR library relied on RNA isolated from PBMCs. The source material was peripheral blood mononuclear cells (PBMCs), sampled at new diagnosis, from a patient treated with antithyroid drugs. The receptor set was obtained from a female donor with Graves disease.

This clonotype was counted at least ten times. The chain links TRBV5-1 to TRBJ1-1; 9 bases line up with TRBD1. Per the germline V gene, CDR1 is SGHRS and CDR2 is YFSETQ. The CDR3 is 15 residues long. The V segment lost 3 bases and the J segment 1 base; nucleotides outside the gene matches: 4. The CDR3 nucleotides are TGCGCCAGCAGCTACAGGGGGCTAAGGAACACTGAAGCTTTCTTT. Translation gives CASSYRGLRNTEAFF.

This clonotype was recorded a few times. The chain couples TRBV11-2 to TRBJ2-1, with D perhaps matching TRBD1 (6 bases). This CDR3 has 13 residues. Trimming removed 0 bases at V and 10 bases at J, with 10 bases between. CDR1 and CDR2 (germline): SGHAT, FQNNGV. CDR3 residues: CASSLDVQGEQFF. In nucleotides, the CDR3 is TGTGCCAGCAGCTTAGATGTACAGGGCGAGCAGTTCTTC.

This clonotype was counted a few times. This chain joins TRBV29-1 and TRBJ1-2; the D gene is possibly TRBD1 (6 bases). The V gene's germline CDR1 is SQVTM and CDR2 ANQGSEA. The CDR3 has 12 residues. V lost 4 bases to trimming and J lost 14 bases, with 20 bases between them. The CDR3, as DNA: TGCAGCGTTGGGGGGGGGCCAGATCTTTGGACCTTC. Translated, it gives CSVGGGPDLWTF.

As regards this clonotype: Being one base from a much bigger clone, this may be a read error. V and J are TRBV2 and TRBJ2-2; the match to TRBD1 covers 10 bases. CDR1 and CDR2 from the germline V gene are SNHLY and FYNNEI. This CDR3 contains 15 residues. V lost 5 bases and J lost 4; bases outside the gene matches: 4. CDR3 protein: CASSRDRGSTGELFF. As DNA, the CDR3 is TGTGCCAGCAGTCGGGACAGGGGAAGCACCGGGGAGCTGTTTTTT.

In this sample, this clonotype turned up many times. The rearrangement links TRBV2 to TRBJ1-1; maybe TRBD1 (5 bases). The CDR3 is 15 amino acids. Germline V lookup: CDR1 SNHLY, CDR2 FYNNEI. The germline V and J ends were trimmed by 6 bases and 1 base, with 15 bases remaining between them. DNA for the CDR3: TGTGCCAGCAGCCGGGACTCCCGAGGGAACACTGAAGCTTTCTTT. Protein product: CASSRDSRGNTEAFF.

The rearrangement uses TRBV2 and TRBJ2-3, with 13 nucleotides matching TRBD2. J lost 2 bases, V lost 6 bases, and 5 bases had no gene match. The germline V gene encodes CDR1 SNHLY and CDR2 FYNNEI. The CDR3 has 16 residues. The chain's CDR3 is CASRGTSGTYTDTQYF. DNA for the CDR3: TGTGCCAGCAGAGGGACTAGCGGGACCTACACAGATACGCAGTATTTT.

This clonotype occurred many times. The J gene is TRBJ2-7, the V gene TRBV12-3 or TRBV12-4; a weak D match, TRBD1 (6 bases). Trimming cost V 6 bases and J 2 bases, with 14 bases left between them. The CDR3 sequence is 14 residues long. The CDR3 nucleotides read TGTGCCAGCAGCTTGCAGGGGATAGCCTACGAGCAGTACTTC. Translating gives CASSLQGIAYEQYF.

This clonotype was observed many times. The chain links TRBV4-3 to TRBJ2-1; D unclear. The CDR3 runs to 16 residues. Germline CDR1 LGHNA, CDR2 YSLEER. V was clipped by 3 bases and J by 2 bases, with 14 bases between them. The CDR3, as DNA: TGCGCCAGCAGCCAGACCCGAGTGGGGACCTACAATGAGCAGTTCTTC. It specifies CASSQTRVGTYNEQFF.

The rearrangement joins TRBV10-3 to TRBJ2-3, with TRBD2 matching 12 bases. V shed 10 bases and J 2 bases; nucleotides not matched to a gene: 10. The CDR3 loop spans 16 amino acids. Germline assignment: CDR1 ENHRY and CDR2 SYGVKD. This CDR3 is CASRTSGAIITDTQYF. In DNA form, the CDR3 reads TGTGCCAGCAGGACTAGCGGGGCCATCATCACAGATACGCAGTATTTT.

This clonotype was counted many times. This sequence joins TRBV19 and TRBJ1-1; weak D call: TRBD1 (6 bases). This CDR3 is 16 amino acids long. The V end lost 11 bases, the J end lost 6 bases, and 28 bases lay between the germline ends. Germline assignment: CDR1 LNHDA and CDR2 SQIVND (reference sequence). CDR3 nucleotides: TGTGCCTCCTCTAGTGTGGGGAGGGGGGAGGACCCTGAAGCTTTCTTT. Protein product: CASSSVGRGEDPEAFF.

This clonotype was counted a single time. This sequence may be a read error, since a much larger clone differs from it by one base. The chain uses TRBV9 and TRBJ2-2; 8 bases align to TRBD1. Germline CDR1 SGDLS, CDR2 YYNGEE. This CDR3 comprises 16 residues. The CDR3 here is CASSALSGGGTGVLFF. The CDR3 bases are TGTGCCAGCAGCGCGCTCTCAGGGGGCGGCACCGGGGTGCTGTTTTTT.

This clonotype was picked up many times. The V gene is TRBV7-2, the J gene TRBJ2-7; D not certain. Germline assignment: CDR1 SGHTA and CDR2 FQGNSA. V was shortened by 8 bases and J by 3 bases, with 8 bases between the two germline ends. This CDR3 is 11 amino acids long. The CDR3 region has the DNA TGTGCCAGCTCGGTCAGCTACGAGCAGTACTTC. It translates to CASSVSYEQYF. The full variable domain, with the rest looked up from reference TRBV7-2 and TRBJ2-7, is GAGVSQSPSNKVTEKGKDVELRCDPISGHTALYWYRQSLGQGLEFLIYFQGNSAPDKSGLPSDRFSAERTGGSVSTLTIQRTQQEDSAVYLCASSVSYEQYFGPGTRLTVT.

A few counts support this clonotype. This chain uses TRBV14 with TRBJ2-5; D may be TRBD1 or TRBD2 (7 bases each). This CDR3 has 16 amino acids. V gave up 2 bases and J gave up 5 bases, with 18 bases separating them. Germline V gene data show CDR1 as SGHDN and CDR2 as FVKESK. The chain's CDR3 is CASSQPSGGGGETQYF. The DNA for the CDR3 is TGTGCCAGCAGCCAACCCTCAGGGGGGGGTGGTGAGACCCAGTACTTC.

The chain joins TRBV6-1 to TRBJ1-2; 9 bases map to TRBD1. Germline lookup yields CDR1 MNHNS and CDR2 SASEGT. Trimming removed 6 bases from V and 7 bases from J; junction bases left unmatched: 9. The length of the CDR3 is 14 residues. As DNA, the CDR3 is TGTGCCAGCAGGGAAAATACAGGGGGCTCTGGCTACACCTTC. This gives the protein CASRENTGGSGYTF.

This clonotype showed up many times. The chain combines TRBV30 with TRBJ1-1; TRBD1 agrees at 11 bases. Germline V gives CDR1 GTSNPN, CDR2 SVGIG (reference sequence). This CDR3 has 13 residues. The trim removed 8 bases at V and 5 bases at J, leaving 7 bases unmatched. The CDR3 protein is CAGRTGGVTEAFF. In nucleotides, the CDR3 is TGTGCCGGTCGGACAGGGGGCGTAACTGAAGCTTTCTTT.

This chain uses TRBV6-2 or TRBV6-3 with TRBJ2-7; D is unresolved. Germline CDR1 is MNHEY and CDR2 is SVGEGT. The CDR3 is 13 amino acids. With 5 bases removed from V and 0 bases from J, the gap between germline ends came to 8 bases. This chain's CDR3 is CASSTGPSYEQYF. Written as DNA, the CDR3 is TGTGCCAGCAGTACCGGACCCTCCTACGAGCAGTACTTC.

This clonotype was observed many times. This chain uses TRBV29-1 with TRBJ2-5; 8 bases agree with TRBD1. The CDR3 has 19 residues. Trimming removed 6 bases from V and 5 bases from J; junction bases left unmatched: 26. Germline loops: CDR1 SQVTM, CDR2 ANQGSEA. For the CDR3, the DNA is TGCAGCGTGATCCGGGACAGGTATACCGACGAGACCTCCAGGGAGACCCAGTACTTC. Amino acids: CSVIRDRYTDETSRETQYF.